This T cell receptor beta chain was recorded in a study of human T cells and chemical hapten exposure. Study information: Small pooled library volume differences mainly caused per-sample TCR yield variation. Study-wide results and limits: Significantly more large CDR3 similarity clusters were formed by expanded TCRs than by controls. The number of TCRs above 1 in 1000 frequency did not change after DPC sensitization.

CDR3 length: 15 residues. Germline V gene data show CDR1 as SGHDN and CDR2 as FVKESK. Trimming took off 4 bases at V and 0 bases at J, with 13 bases between the two ends. Each CDR3 protein is one row after TCRdb ran MiXCR on the RACE reads. The profile covers 270,000 or so distinct CDR3 sequences, with 7.5% to 8% appearing a single time and more than 1% taken by the ten largest. As regards this clonotype: The target antigen is unknown.

The time point was: pre-sensitization, week 0. Treatment indicated: therapeutic diphenylcyclopropenone sensitization with weekly scalp DPC. Researchers extracted total RNA from unfractionated whole blood. The origin of this receptor is a man younger than 35 with alopecia areata. Some clones in this sample may be carry-over from other donors' samples. The J gene is TRBJ2-7, the V gene TRBV14, with D tentatively TRBD1 (5 bases). This material consisted of whole blood, taken in connection with sensitization to the hapten diphenylcyclopropenone (DPC). The CDR3 region is CASSPQWGPSYEQYF. In DNA, the CDR3 is TGTGCCAGCAGCCCCCAGTGGGGCCCCTCCTACGAGCAGTACTTC. Complete variable domain (other parts from reference TRBV14 and TRBJ2-7): EAGVTQFPSHSVIEKGQTVTLRCDPISGHDNLYWYRRVMGKEIKFLLHFVKESKQDESGMPNNRFLAERTGGTYSTLKVQPAELEDSGVYFCASSPQWGPSYEQYFGPGTRLTVT.